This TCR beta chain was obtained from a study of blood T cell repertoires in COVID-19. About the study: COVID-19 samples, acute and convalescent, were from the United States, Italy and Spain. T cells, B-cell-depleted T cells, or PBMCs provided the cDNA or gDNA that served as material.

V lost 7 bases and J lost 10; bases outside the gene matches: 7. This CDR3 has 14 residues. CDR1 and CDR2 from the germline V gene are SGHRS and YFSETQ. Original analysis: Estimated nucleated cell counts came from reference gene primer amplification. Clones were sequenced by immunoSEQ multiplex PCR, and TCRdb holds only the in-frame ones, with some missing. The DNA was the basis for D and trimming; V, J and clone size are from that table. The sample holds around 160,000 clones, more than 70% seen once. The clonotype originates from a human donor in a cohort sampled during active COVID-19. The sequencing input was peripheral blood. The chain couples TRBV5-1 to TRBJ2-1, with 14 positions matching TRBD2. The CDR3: CASAGTSGSIEQFF. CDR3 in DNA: TGCGCCAGCGCAGGGACTAGCGGGAGCATAGAGCAGTTCTTC.